The source of this T cell receptor (beta chain) is a study of CD8+ T cells in alopecia areata. Study-level points and caveats: For lesional scalp, especially alopecia totalis/universalis, clonality was higher than in normal scalp. In scalp samples, resident alphabeta T cells of normal skin are also sequenced.

Germline loops: CDR1 SEHNR, CDR2 FQNEAQ (reference sequence). CDR3 size: 15 residues. With 5 bases removed from V and 2 bases from J, the gap between germline ends came to 12 bases. Note on this clone: Its specificity is not known.

Peripheral blood samples and lesional scalp punch biopsies were obtained from alopecia areata patients. The sequencing template was cDNA reverse transcribed from extracted RNA. Sequencing used immunoSEQ multiplex PCR; TCRdb keeps in-frame clones, though not all of them. The profile shows some 100,000 clones, 30% to 40% of them singletons. This clonotype was obtained from a human donor with alopecia areata. Input material: CD4+ T cells sorted from blood. The rearrangement joins TRBV7-9 to TRBJ2-2, with D possibly called TRBD1 or TRBD2 (6 bases each). As DNA, the CDR3 is TGTGCCAGCAGCGTTACAGGGACTAACACCGGGGAGCTGTTTTTT. Translated, it gives CASSVTGTNTGELFF.